The T cell receptor (beta chain) under discussion was sequenced for a study of T-cell memory formation after mild COVID-19. TCRdb fed the 5' RACE reads into MiXCR, producing one record per CDR3 protein. The repertoire has 200,000 to 250,000 distinct CDR3 sequences, over 9% of them found once; the top ten carry 3.5% to 4%. The CDR3 consists of 15 residues. V was pared by 5 bases and J by 4 bases, with 9 bases of the junction left unmatched. CDR1 is MNHEY, CDR2 SMNVEV, per germline (reference sequence). The V call is TRBV27, the J call TRBJ2-5; 8 bases are shared with TRBD2. The sample consisted of PBMCs or a T cell subset sorted from them (not recorded which). The TCR originated in a man aged 18 to 30 who had mild COVID-19 (a few samples of this study predate the infection). Cell type and time point are not known. The CDR3 region has the DNA TGTGCCAGCAGTCCATTCCTAGCGGGCATAGAGACCCAGTACTTC. Protein sequence: CASSPFLAGIETQYF.